The clone carrying this T cell receptor beta chain appeared many times. Its matching antigen is unknown. TCRdb re-called the multiplex PCR reads through MiXCR, storing one row per CDR3 protein. This table holds fewer than 150,000 distinct CDR3 sequences, about 20% found once. The J segment lost 5 bases and the V segment lost 5 bases, leaving 6 bases of the junction unmatched. This CDR3 has 16 amino acids. Axillary draining lymph nodes of breast cancer patients supplied the node samples. The sample comes from a study of breast tumors, draining lymph nodes, adjacent tissues. Study-wide points: Tumor and nontumor repertoires were significantly more similar in luminal-like than in basal-like breast cancer. Findings are consistent with lymph node origin and intratumoral expansion of most tumor T cells.

The sequenced material came from axillary lymph node tissue. V and J are TRBV12-3 or TRBV12-4 and TRBJ2-1; 13 nucleotides match TRBD2. This TCR derives from a female donor with breast cancer. Some clones in this sample may be carry-over from other donors' samples. CDR3 in amino acids: CASSIRTSGSNNEQFF. DNA for the CDR3: TGTGCCAGCAGTATCCGGACTAGCGGGAGCAACAATGAGCAGTTCTTC.